The 20 T cell receptor beta chains listed next were all sequenced from one sample in a study of blood T cells in healthy people across ages. Primers used in a second PCR of roughly 7 to 11 cycles were a sample-barcoded 5' primer and a J-beta primer mix. TCRdb re-analysed the 5' RACE reads in MiXCR, keeping a single row per CDR3 protein. The table lists about a million distinct CDR3 sequences, about 48% of them singletons. Material: blood. The receptors derive from a man aged 25-40 years in good health.

The V call is TRBV12-3 or TRBV12-4, the J call TRBJ2-5; 7 nucleotides align to TRBD2. V was pared by 8 bases and J by 7 bases, with 25 bases of the junction left unmatched. CDR3 length: 18 residues. The CDR3 sequence: CASADRNDGEGVIGTQYF. CDR3 nucleotides: TGTGCCAGCGCAGACCGAAACGACGGGGAGGGAGTCATAGGGACCCAGTACTTC.

The gene calls are TRBV6-2 or TRBV6-3 and TRBJ2-7; D is unclear. Germline-derived CDR1 and CDR2 are MNHEY and SVGEGT. V was pared by 2 bases and J by 4 bases, with 9 bases between. The CDR3 extends over 13 amino acids. The CDR3 spells CASSYTAMYEQYF. The CDR3 nucleotides are TGTGCCAGCAGTTACACCGCCATGTACGAGCAGTACTTC.

This clonotype was counted a few times. The chain couples TRBV5-1 to TRBJ2-1, with a weak D call TRBD1 (5 bases). CDR3 length equals 14 residues. V was cut by 2 bases and J by 4 bases, with 10 bases left in between. Germline CDR1 SGHRS, CDR2 YFSETQ. Here the CDR3 DNA reads TGCGCCAGCAGCTTACAGGAATTATACAATGAGCAGTTCTTC. Translated: CASSLQELYNEQFF.

This clonotype has a handful of counts. As DNA, the CDR3 is TGTGCCAGCAGCTTAGCGGGGCCAGGGTCGAATTGGGAGACCCAGTACTTC. It codes for CASSLAGPGSNWETQYF. The chain uses TRBV7-9 and TRBJ2-5, with D perhaps matching TRBD1 (5 bases). From germline, CDR1 is SEHNR and CDR2 FQNEAQ (reference sequence). Trimming shortened V by 0 bases and J by 5 bases, and 19 bases separated the two germline ends. This CDR3 region has 17 residues.

This chain uses TRBV12-3 or TRBV12-4 with TRBJ2-1; the match to TRBD2 covers 13 bases. V gave up 9 bases and J gave up 8 bases; unmatched junction bases: 7. The CDR3 covers 14 residues. Here the CDR3 reads CASQTSGGRHEQFF. The CDR3 DNA sequence: TGTGCCAGTCAGACTAGCGGGGGGAGGCATGAGCAGTTCTTC.

J is TRBJ2-1 and V is TRBV7-9; unclear D gene. Trimming shortened V by 5 bases and J by 5 bases, and 25 bases separated the two germline ends. The CDR3 contains 18 residues. The V gene's germline CDR1 is SEHNR and CDR2 FQNEAQ (reference sequence). CDR3 in amino acids: CASSPSLYPVGSNNEQFF. CDR3 sequence (DNA): TGTGCCAGCAGCCCGAGCTTGTATCCAGTTGGATCTAACAATGAGCAGTTCTTC.

CDR3 sequence reads: CASSYSMWTFREKLFF. The DNA of the CDR3 is TGTGCCAGCAGTTACTCGATGTGGACCTTTAGGGAAAAACTGTTTTTT. The J gene is TRBJ1-4, the V gene TRBV6-5; unclear D gene. Trimming cost V 0 bases and J 8 bases, with 16 bases left between them. The CDR3 has 16 residues. Germline CDR1 and CDR2: MNHEY and SVGAGI.

This clonotype was seen more than once but under ten times. V gene TRBV4-1 combines with J gene TRBJ2-1, with 7 bases fitting TRBD2. CDR1 is MGHRA, CDR2 YSYEKL, per germline. The ends lost 4 bases at V and 5 bases at J; junction bases unmatched: 11. There are 16 residues in the CDR3. The CDR3 nucleotides are TGCGCCAGCAGCCGGCACACTAGCGCCGAAGACAATGAGCAGTTCTTC. Amino acids: CASSRHTSAEDNEQFF.

This clonotype appeared a few times. The rearrangement uses TRBV20-1 and TRBJ2-3; D unresolved. Germline V CDR1 and CDR2: DFQATT, SNEGSKA (reference sequence). V was clipped by 7 bases and J by 0 bases, with 11 bases between them. This CDR3 is 13 amino acids long. The CDR3 nucleotides are TGCAGTGGATCCGGTTCTAGCACAGATACGCAGTATTTT. Amino acids: CSGSGSSTDTQYF.

The gene calls are TRBV20-1 and TRBJ2-1; 8 positions agree with TRBD1. The V segment lost 6 bases and the J segment 5 bases; nucleotides outside the gene matches: 6. Looked up from germline, CDR1 is DFQATT and CDR2 is SNEGSKA (reference sequence). CDR3 length: 13 amino acids. The CDR3: CSARTGNNNEQFF. Written as DNA, the CDR3 is TGCAGTGCGCGGACAGGGAACAACAATGAGCAGTTCTTC.

The V call is TRBV15, the J call TRBJ2-7, with a weak D call TRBD2 (6 bases). Trimming pared 1 base from V and 2 bases from J, leaving 12 bases between. This CDR3 contains 15 residues. In germline, CDR1 is LNHNV, CDR2 YYDKDF (reference sequence). The CDR3 loop reads CATSRGGTDAYEQYF. The CDR3 bases are TGTGCCACCAGCAGAGGAGGGACTGACGCCTACGAGCAGTACTTC. The whole variable domain, filled in from reference TRBV15 and TRBJ2-7, reads DAMVIQNPRYQVTQFGKPVTLSCSQTLNHNVMYWYQQKSSQAPKLLFHYYDKDFNNEADTPDNFQSRRPNTSFCFLDIRSPGLGDTAMYLCATSRGGTDAYEQYFGPGTRLTVT.

The rearrangement uses TRBV6-2 or TRBV6-3 and TRBJ2-5; D ambiguous. The CDR3 runs 13 residues. Germline CDR1 is MNHEY and CDR2 is SVGEGT. V was shortened by 2 bases and J by 5 bases, with 9 bases between the two germline ends. DNA for the CDR3: TGTGCCAGCAGTTACCTGGGTCCGGAGACCCAGTACTTC. It translates to CASSYLGPETQYF.

The J gene is TRBJ2-1, the V gene TRBV27; D perhaps matches TRBD2 (6 bases). The V and J ends lost 7 bases and 5 bases respectively, with 15 bases between them. The CDR3 length is 14 residues. Germline loops: CDR1 MNHEY, CDR2 SMNVEV (reference sequence). The CDR3 is CASTPGLANNEQFF. For the CDR3, the DNA is TGTGCCAGCACCCCGGGGCTAGCGAACAATGAGCAGTTCTTC.

The sample holds one count of this clonotype. This rearrangement joins TRBV5-6 to TRBJ2-7; 10 nucleotides agree with TRBD2. CDR3 length: 16 residues. Germline CDR1 reads SGHDT; CDR2 reads YYEEEE. Trimming removed 0 bases from V and 7 bases from J; junction bases left unmatched: 10. CDR3 sequence (DNA): TGTGCCAGCAGCTTGGCTAGCGGGGGAGTCGGCAATGAGCAGTACTTC. This encodes CASSLASGGVGNEQYF.

This clonotype came up once. This chain links TRBV27 with TRBJ2-3, with unresolved D. Germline-derived CDR1 and CDR2 are MNHEY and SMNVEV (reference sequence). CDR3 size: 16 residues. Trimming cost V 6 bases and J 1 base, with 17 bases left between them. CDR3 DNA: TGTGCCAGCAGCCCAAGATCATTGGCGGGCACAGATACGCAGTATTTT. Protein product: CASSPRSLAGTDTQYF.

The table lists this clonotype with a few counts. The V gene is TRBV5-1, the J gene TRBJ2-4; 7 nucleotides agree with TRBD1. Judging by the DNA end, TRBJ2-7 fits better; the J call may be wrong. Germline V lookup: CDR1 SGHRS, CDR2 YFSETQ. The CDR3 runs 15 residues. CDR3 in DNA: TGCGCCAGCAGCTCCGACAGGGTAATGAGAAACGAGCAGTACTTC. Translating gives CASSSDRVMRNEQYF.

The genes are TRBV7-2 and TRBJ1-6; 8 positions match TRBD1. This CDR3 region has 16 residues. V lost 2 bases and J lost 9; bases outside the gene matches: 9. Germline loops: CDR1 SGHTA, CDR2 FQGNSA. CDR3 in amino acids: CASSLTGQASGSPLHF. The CDR3 DNA reads TGTGCCAGCAGCTTAACGGGACAGGCCTCGGGTTCACCCCTCCACTTT.

The V and J genes are TRBV4-1 and TRBJ1-1; D remains unclear. This CDR3 region has 12 residues. V shed 0 bases and J shed 13 bases, with 12 bases lying between them. CDR1 is MGHRA and CDR2 is YSYEKL in the germline V gene. The CDR3 bases are TGCGCCAGCAGCCAAGATAGGTCACGAGGTTTCTTT. The encoded protein is CASSQDRSRGFF.

The chain is built from TRBV20-1 and TRBJ2-7; D remains unclear. Germline assignment: CDR1 DFQATT and CDR2 SNEGSKA (reference sequence). Trimming took 3 bases from V and 0 from J, leaving 12 bases between them. The CDR3 is 14 residues long. Written as DNA, the CDR3 is TGCAGTGCTAGGTCACCGACGGTCTCCTACGAGCAGTACTTC. Its protein product is CSARSPTVSYEQYF.

The chain recombines TRBV12-3 or TRBV12-4 with TRBJ1-1; D is undetermined. Trimming stripped 3 bases from V and 7 bases from J, with 9 bases between. The CDR3 sequence is 12 residues long. The CDR3 spells CASSFGGYEAFF. CDR3 sequence (DNA): TGTGCCAGCAGTTTTGGCGGGTATGAAGCTTTCTTT.